This T cell receptor (beta chain) emerged from a study of blood T cell repertoires in COVID-19. This table comes from immunoSEQ multiplex PCR, and its TCRdb copy is limited to in-frame clones, with some not included. This sample carries approximately 99,000 clones, 85% to 90% of them seen once, and the ten largest clones take around 2%. V shed 2 bases and J 4 bases; nucleotides not matched to a gene: 10. The germline gives CDR1 KGHSH, CDR2 LQKENI. This CDR3 region has 17 residues. V usage is TRBV18 and J usage is TRBJ2-3; 9 nucleotides match TRBD1. This sequence originates from a man aged 50-59 years with COVID-19, enrolled during active disease. The sample consisted of peripheral blood. The CDR3, as DNA: TGTGCCAGCTCACCATACGGCGGGACAGGGATGCCAGATACGCAGTATTTT. It translates to CASSPYGGTGMPDTQYF.